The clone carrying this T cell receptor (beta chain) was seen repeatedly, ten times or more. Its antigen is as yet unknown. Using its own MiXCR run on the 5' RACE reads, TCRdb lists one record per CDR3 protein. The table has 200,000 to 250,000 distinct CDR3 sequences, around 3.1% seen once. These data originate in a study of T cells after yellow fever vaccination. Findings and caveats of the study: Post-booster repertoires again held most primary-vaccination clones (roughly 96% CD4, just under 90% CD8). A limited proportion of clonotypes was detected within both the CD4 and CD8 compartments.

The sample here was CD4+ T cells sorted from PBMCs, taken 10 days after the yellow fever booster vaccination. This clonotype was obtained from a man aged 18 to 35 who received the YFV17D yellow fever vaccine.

In DNA, the CDR3 is TGTGCCAGCAGCGGGGGGGTGACCGGGGAGCTGTTTTTT. Translated, it gives CASSGGVTGELFF. The J gene is TRBJ2-2, the V gene TRBV12-3 or TRBV12-4, with TRBD2 identical over 8 bases. The CDR3 length is 13 residues. The J segment lost 5 bases and the V segment lost 6 bases, leaving 2 bases of the junction unmatched.